This is a list of T cell receptor beta chains from one sample in a study of cytomegalovirus exposure and HLA in healthy donors. TCRdb keeps only in-frame clones here, not all; method: immunoSEQ multiplex PCR. The sample yields about 130,000 clones, 75% to 90% seen once. The sample taken for sequencing was PBMCs. These receptors were collected from a man aged 18 to 35 in good health and CMV-seropositive. Both conserved end residues are part of each CDR3. The D gene is left open where the match is weak. Rows may omit the clone size; those that give it use once, few, many or a size class.

V gene: TRBV4-2
J gene: TRBJ1-1
D gene: NA
clone size: NA
CDR3 DNA: TGTGCCAGCAGCCAAGATCGGGGGGCCGGCACTGAAGCTTTCTTT
CDR3 protein: CASSQDRGAGTEAFF

V gene: TRBV16
J gene: TRBJ1-1
D gene: NA
clone size: NA
CDR3 DNA: TGTGCCAGCAGCCAAAGTGGACTTCAGAACACTGAAGCTTTCTTT
CDR3 protein: CASSQSGLQNTEAFF

V gene: TRBV19
J gene: TRBJ1-5
D gene: TRBD1
clone size: few
CDR3 DNA: TGTGCCAGTAGTGCCGAAGGACAGGGAGGAAGCAATCAGCCCCAGCATTTT
CDR3 protein: CASSAEGQGGSNQPQHF

V gene: TRBV6-6
J gene: TRBJ1-2
D gene: NA
clone size: once
CDR3 DNA: TGTGCCAGCAGTTACTCGACTGAAAACTATGGCTACACCTTC
CDR3 protein: CASSYSTENYGYTF

V gene: TRBV10-3
J gene: TRBJ1-1
D gene: TRBD1
clone size: once
CDR3 DNA: TGTGCCATCACCCGGACAGGGGGGATGAACACTGAAGCTTTCTTT
CDR3 protein: CAITRTGGMNTEAFF

V gene: TRBV4-1
J gene: TRBJ1-1
D gene: NA
clone size: few
CDR3 DNA: TGCGCCAGCAGCCAAGGAGGTGGGGGCCTGACTGAAGCTTTCTTT
CDR3 protein: CASSQGGGGLTEAFF

V gene: TRBV7-2
J gene: TRBJ1-6
D gene: TRBD1
clone size: NA
CDR3 DNA: TGTGCCAGCAGCTTGACAGGGGTCTCTTCACCCCTCCACTTT
CDR3 protein: CASSLTGVSSPLHF

V gene: TRBV9
J gene: TRBJ2-5
D gene: TRBD2
clone size: NA
CDR3 DNA: TGTGCCAGCAGCGTGCGAGGAGGAGCGGGGGAGACCCAGTACTTC
CDR3 protein: CASSVRGGAGETQYF

V gene: TRBV13
J gene: TRBJ2-2
D gene: TRBD2
clone size: NA
CDR3 DNA: TGTGCCAGCAGCCGAGGGACTAGCGGGGAGAGCACCGGGGAGCTGTTTTTT
CDR3 protein: CASSRGTSGESTGELFF

V gene: TRBV14
J gene: TRBJ1-3
D gene: NA
clone size: NA
CDR3 DNA: TGTGCCTGCCCAGAAGGAAACACCATATATTTT
CDR3 protein: CACPEGNTIYF

V gene: TRBV2
J gene: TRBJ1-1
D gene: NA
clone size: NA
CDR3 DNA: TGTGCCAGCCGGGGGGAAAGGAGCACTGAAGCTTTCTTT
CDR3 protein: CASRGERSTEAFF

V gene: TRBV25-1
J gene: TRBJ1-5
D gene: TRBD1
clone size: once
CDR3 DNA: TGTGCCAGCAACGACGGGACAGGGGTTCAGCCCCAGCATTTT
CDR3 protein: CASNDGTGVQPQHF

V gene: TRBV19
J gene: TRBJ1-1
D gene: NA
clone size: NA
CDR3 DNA: TGTGCCAGTAGTACCCACCTGGGGAGTAACACTGAAGCTTTCTTT
CDR3 protein: CASSTHLGSNTEAFF